This passage covers 24 T cell receptor beta chains from one sample sequenced in a study of beta chain features in type 1 diabetes. Study observations and caveats: Type 1 diabetes patients showed a moderate but significant shortening of TCRB CDR3s in all four CD4+ subsets.

Antigens for these TCRs are unknown. Sequencing targeted expressed TCRB transcripts, as all isolated RNA had been reverse transcribed. The table came from immunoSEQ multiplex PCR; TCRdb's copy has only in-frame clones and leaves some out. Of around 130,000 clones listed, about 10% are singletons. The source material was central memory CD4+ T cells from blood. These receptors came from a man aged 30 to 39 with type 1 diabetes.

This clone was counted between two and nine times. The chain recombines TRBV5-1 with TRBJ2-7; TRBD1 matches at 9 bases. J gave up 5 bases and V 4 bases, and 10 bases lay outside the gene matches. This CDR3 is 15 amino acids long. CDR1 SGHRS and CDR2 YFSETQ come from the germline V gene. Here the CDR3 reads CASSPGQGPQHEQYF. CDR3 DNA sequence: TGCGCCAGCAGCCCGGGACAGGGCCCCCAGCACGAGCAGTACTTC.

This rearrangement joins TRBV10-3 to TRBJ2-1; 9 bases align to TRBD1. V shed 7 bases and J 9 bases; nucleotides not matched to a gene: 13. The germline gives CDR1 ENHRY, CDR2 SYGVKD. CDR3 length: 15 residues. The CDR3 bases are TGTGCCATCAATCCGGGACAGGGTTTTTTCGGTGAGCAGTTCTTC. This codes for CAINPGQGFFGEQFF.

This clone came up a few times. The chain employs TRBV6-5 and TRBJ2-7; 7 nucleotides align to TRBD1. Per germline, CDR1 MNHEY and CDR2 SVGAGI. Trimming removed 6 bases from V and 3 bases from J; junction bases left unmatched: 8. CDR3 length equals 14 residues. Here the CDR3 DNA reads TGTGCCAGCAGCCACGGGACAGTAATCTACGAGCAGTACTTC. Translation gives CASSHGTVIYEQYF.

CDR3: CASSDGGRSEQFF. CDR3 in DNA: TGTGCCAGCAGTGATGGGGGGAGGAGTGAGCAGTTCTTC. V and J are TRBV2 and TRBJ2-1, with TRBD2 as a possible D gene (6 bases). Trimming removed 3 bases at V and 9 bases at J, with 12 bases between. The germline CDR1 and CDR2 sequences are SNHLY and FYNNEI. The CDR3 has 13 residues.

This clone was counted only a few times. The V gene is TRBV28, the J gene TRBJ2-3; D perhaps matches TRBD2 (5 bases). Germline CDR1 is MDHEN and CDR2 is SYDVKM. The length of the CDR3 is 13 residues. V shed 6 bases and J shed 9 bases, with 16 bases lying between them. This CDR3 reads CASRPPGIGTQYF. The CDR3 DNA reads as TGTGCCAGCAGACCCCCGGGGATTGGGACGCAGTATTTT.

This clone was detected a few times. The chain uses TRBV28 and TRBJ1-1, with no clear D. The germline V gene has CDR1 MDHEN and CDR2 SYDVKM. The CDR3 length is 13 residues. Trimming cost V 8 bases and J 1 base, with 11 bases left between them. CDR3 loop: CASFRAGNTEAFF. DNA for the CDR3: TGTGCCAGCTTTAGGGCGGGGAACACTGAAGCTTTCTTT.

This clone appeared a few times. The rearrangement joins TRBV4-1 to TRBJ2-1; TRBD2 might be the D (6 bases). V was trimmed by 1 base and J by 0 bases, leaving 10 bases between them. The V gene's germline CDR1 is MGHRA and CDR2 YSYEKL. The CDR3 is made up of 16 amino acids. The CDR3 reads CASSQGTTSSYNEQFF. The CDR3 region has the DNA TGCGCCAGCAGCCAAGGGACTACCAGCTCCTACAATGAGCAGTTCTTC.

The chain joins TRBV20-1 to TRBJ2-5, with D possibly being TRBD2 (7 bases). This CDR3 is 11 amino acids long. Germline V lookup: CDR1 DFQATT, CDR2 SNEGSKA (reference sequence). Trimming shortened V by 5 bases and J by 9 bases, and 13 bases separated the two germline ends. Written as DNA, the CDR3 is TGCAGTGCTGAGAGGGGGAGGGCCCAGTACTTC. Translation gives CSAERGRAQYF.

The chain has TRBV5-4 and TRBJ2-3; no definite D call. The CDR3 is 15 amino acids. Trimming left V 0 bases short and J 0 bases short, with 8 bases between. Germline CDR1 is SGHNT and CDR2 is YYREEE (reference sequence). The CDR3 bases are TGTGCCAGCAGCTTGGCCACGCGGAGCACAGATACGCAGTATTTT. This encodes CASSLATRSTDTQYF.

In its sample, this clone was seen a few times. This chain connects TRBV7-2 to TRBJ2-3, with TRBD2 matching over 10 bases. V shed 5 bases, J shed 6 bases, and the junction held 8 bases outside the gene matches. Germline V CDR1 and CDR2: SGHTA, FQGNSA. This CDR3 comprises 15 residues. The CDR3 sequence: CASSLLAGSVDTQYF. In DNA form, the CDR3 reads TGTGCCAGCAGCCTACTAGCGGGGTCAGTTGATACGCAGTATTTT. Combining the CDR3 with reference TRBV7-2 and TRBJ2-3 gives the whole variable domain GAGVSQSPSNKVTEKGKDVELRCDPISGHTALYWYRQSLGQGLEFLIYFQGNSAPDKSGLPSDRFSAERTGGSVSTLTIQRTQQEDSAVYLCASSLLAGSVDTQYFGPGTRLTVL.

There are a few counts of this clone. The rearrangement joins TRBV28 to TRBJ2-5, with a tentative D call TRBD1 (6 bases). In germline, CDR1 is MDHEN, CDR2 SYDVKM. The CDR3 covers 15 residues. Between the trimmed V and J ends, which lost 5 bases and 2 bases, there was a span of 15 bases. The CDR3 DNA is TGTGCCAGCAGTACCCCGACAGGCCTTCAAGAGACCCAGTACTTC. Residues: CASSTPTGLQETQYF.

This clone was picked up a small number of times. This chain connects TRBV15 to TRBJ2-1; a possible D gene is TRBD2 (5 bases). Between the trimmed V and J ends, which lost 0 bases and 14 bases, there was a span of 11 bases. Germline V gene sequence: CDR1 LNHNV, CDR2 YYDKDF (reference sequence). This CDR3 spans 12 amino acids. In DNA form, the CDR3 reads TGTGCCACCAGCAGAGATGAGCGGACGGAGTTCTTC. It yields the protein CATSRDERTEFF.

The rearrangement links TRBV7-9 to TRBJ2-3; 11 bases line up with TRBD1. This CDR3 has 14 amino acids. Germline CDR1 SEHNR, CDR2 FQNEAQ (reference sequence). The trim removed 6 bases at V and 6 bases at J, leaving 5 bases unmatched. The DNA for the CDR3 is TGTGCCAGCAGACCAGGACAGGGGGCTGATACGCAGTATTTT. Amino acids: CASRPGQGADTQYF.

This clone was detected only a few times. This CDR3 is also generated by other DNA sequences in the sample. Here the CDR3 reads CASSLDRYTGELFF. The CDR3 DNA reads as TGTGCCAGCAGTTTAGACAGATACACCGGGGAGCTGTTTTTT. This chain connects TRBV27 to TRBJ2-2; TRBD1 is a possible D gene (5 bases). Germline V gives CDR1 MNHEY, CDR2 SMNVEV (reference sequence). The CDR3 consists of 14 residues. Trimming left V 2 bases short and J 3 bases short, with 7 bases between.

This clone was seen a handful of times. The J gene is TRBJ2-2, the V gene TRBV5-1, with a tentative D call TRBD1 (6 bases). Per the germline V gene, CDR1 is SGHRS and CDR2 is YFSETQ. The CDR3 length is 15 residues. The ends were cut back, 8 bases at V and 1 base at J, with 15 bases in the middle. CDR3 coding DNA: TGCGCCAGTCATCCGGGACAAAAGAACACCGGGGAGCTGTTTTTT. Amino acid sequence: CASHPGQKNTGELFF.

This clone turned up a few times. This chain's CDR3 is CASTRDWGSGANVLTF. The CDR3 nucleotides are TGTGCCAGCACCAGGGACTGGGGGTCTGGGGCCAACGTCCTGACTTTC. V usage is TRBV7-9 and J usage is TRBJ2-6; D may be TRBD2 (6 bases). Germline V gives CDR1 SEHNR, CDR2 FQNEAQ (reference sequence). Trimming stripped 7 bases from V and 1 base from J, with 14 bases between. The CDR3 is made up of 16 amino acids.

The J gene is TRBJ1-4, the V gene TRBV6-6; 11 bases are a match to TRBD1. Germline CDR1 is MNHNY and CDR2 is SVGAGI (reference sequence). The CDR3 consists of 14 residues. V lost 5 bases, J lost 11 bases, and 7 bases stayed unmatched. CDR3 nucleotide sequence: TGTGCCAGCAGTCAGGGGACAGGGGGGGGGAAACTGTTTTTT. Its protein product is CASSQGTGGGKLFF.

This CDR3 is CASNRDRAFETQYF. The CDR3 region has the DNA TGCGCCAGCAACCGGGACAGGGCTTTCGAGACCCAGTACTTC. The rearrangement links TRBV5-1 to TRBJ2-5; 9 positions agree with TRBD1. V was clipped by 6 bases and J by 5 bases; unmatched bases: 8. The CDR3 is 14 amino acids. Germline V gene lookup returns CDR1 SGHRS and CDR2 YFSETQ. The full variable domain, with the rest looked up from reference TRBV5-1 and TRBJ2-5, is KAGVTQTPRYLIKTRGQQVTLSCSPISGHRSVSWYQQTPGQGLQFLFEYFSETQRNKGNFPGRFSGRQFSNSRSEMNVSTLELGDSALYLCASNRDRAFETQYFGPGTRLLVL.

This clone was recorded a few times. The V gene is TRBV6-5, the J gene TRBJ2-4; 7 positions agree with TRBD2. V shed 7 bases and J 8 bases; nucleotides not matched to a gene: 8. The CDR3 is made up of 13 amino acids. The germline CDR1 and CDR2 sequences are MNHEY and SVGAGI. The CDR3 nucleotides read TGTGCCAGCATCGGGACTACGGGATACATTCAGTACTTC. Translating it yields CASIGTTGYIQYF.

Here the CDR3 DNA reads TGTGCCACCCTTTCAGGGGGCCATGAGCAGTTCTTC. It yields the protein CATLSGGHEQFF. V and J are TRBV6-1 and TRBJ2-1, with 8 bases fitting TRBD1. V was pared by 10 bases and J by 8 bases, with 7 bases of the junction left unmatched. Germline CDR1 is MNHNS and CDR2 is SASEGT. The CDR3 has 12 residues.

This chain connects TRBV18 to TRBJ2-5; tentatively, D is TRBD2 (7 bases). Looked up from germline, CDR1 is KGHSH and CDR2 is LQKENI. Trimming shortened V by 2 bases and J by 4 bases, and 26 bases separated the two germline ends. The CDR3 loop spans 19 amino acids. CDR3 residues: CASSPGSAGALEDRETQYF. In DNA, the CDR3 is TGTGCCAGCTCACCAGGGTCGGCGGGGGCACTCGAGGACCGAGAGACCCAGTACTTC.

V usage is TRBV29-1 and J usage is TRBJ2-5, with D tentatively TRBD2 (6 bases). There are 14 residues in the CDR3. V shed 4 bases and J shed 1 base, with 13 bases lying between them. Germline CDR1 reads SQVTM; CDR2 reads ANQGSEA. The CDR3 nucleotides read TGCAGCGTTGCGCGTCGGGGGTCCCAAGAGACCCAGTACTTC. Encoded protein: CSVARRGSQETQYF. The full variable domain, its missing parts supplied by reference TRBV29-1 and TRBJ2-5, is SAVISQKPSRDICQRGTSLTIQCQVDSQVTMMFWYRQQPGQSLTLIATANQGSEATYESGFVIDKFPISRPNLTFSTLTVSNMSPEDSSIYLCSVARRGSQETQYFGPGTRLLVL.

This clone has only a few counts. The genes are TRBV21-1 and TRBJ2-3; the D segment call TRBD2 is taken from the table without a DNA check. TRBV21-1 is recorded as a pseudogene. The CDR3 is made up of 17 amino acids. The CDR3 is CASSILQQTTSTDTQYF. CDR3 nucleotide sequence: TGTGCCAGCAGCATCCTGCAGCAGACTACAAGCACAGATACGCAGTATTTT.

Only a few counts were recorded for this clone. The chain links TRBV9 to TRBJ1-1; 11 bases line up with TRBD1. Germline V gene data show CDR1 as SGDLS and CDR2 as YYNGEE. V shed 1 base and J 1 base; nucleotides not matched to a gene: 18. The CDR3 has 21 residues. In DNA, the CDR3 is TGTGCCAGCAGCGTAATGCCGCAAAGACCGGGACAGGGGGTGGCGAACACTGAAGCTTTCTTT. It yields the protein CASSVMPQRPGQGVANTEAFF.